A single sample gave rise to the 17 T cell receptor beta chains below, sequenced in a study of vaccination and CD4 T cells after COVID-19. The Oncomine TCR Beta short-read assay was applied to DNA of cultured CD4+ T cells. One entry per CDR3 protein results from TCRdb running MiXCR on the PCR reads. This table holds around 20,000 distinct CDR3 sequences, about 45% found once. The treatment was: roughly 10-day PBMC culture with coronavirus spike peptide pools or control peptides (ViraFEST assay). Their antigens are not known. Sequencing used CD4+ T cells from blood, cultured in vitro. These receptors originate from a human donor who had recovered from COVID-19.

This clonotype was seen a few times. The CDR3 is CASRHGQINQPQHF. The CDR3 coding sequence is TGTGCCAGCAGACATGGACAGATCAATCAGCCCCAGCATTTT. The rearrangement joins TRBV6-2 or TRBV6-3 to TRBJ1-5; D possibly corresponds to TRBD1 (6 bases). The CDR3 has 14 residues. From germline, CDR1 is MNHEY and CDR2 SVGEGT. Trimming took 6 bases from V and 3 from J, leaving 12 bases between them.

This chain connects TRBV2 to TRBJ1-1; D uncertain. CDR3 size: 13 residues. Germline V gives CDR1 SNHLY, CDR2 FYNNEI. Trimming removed 7 bases at V and 5 bases at J, with 14 bases between. The CDR3 DNA follows: TGTGCCAGCATGTCAGAGGGAAATACTGAAGCTTTCTTT. As protein: CASMSEGNTEAFF. The full variable domain, with the rest looked up from reference TRBV2 and TRBJ1-1, is EPEVTQTPSHQVTQMGQEVILRCVPISNHLYFYWYRQILGQKVEFLVSFYNNEISEKSEIFDDQFSVERPDGSNFTLKIRSTKLEDSAMYFCASMSEGNTEAFFGQGTRLTVV.

This clonotype has more than one count but fewer than ten. The chain is built from TRBV2 and TRBJ1-2; D gene ambiguous. In germline, CDR1 is SNHLY, CDR2 FYNNEI. Deletions cut 4 bases from V and 6 bases from J, with 18 bases between. This CDR3 has 15 amino acids. In DNA, the CDR3 is TGTGCCAGCAGTGGGAGACTCCGAGAGAGGGATGGCTACACCTTC. It yields the protein CASSGRLRERDGYTF. Supplemented by reference TRBV2 and TRBJ1-2, the full variable domain reads EPEVTQTPSHQVTQMGQEVILRCVPISNHLYFYWYRQILGQKVEFLVSFYNNEISEKSEIFDDQFSVERPDGSNFTLKIRSTKLEDSAMYFCASSGRLRERDGYTFGSGTRLTVV.

This clonotype was detected once. The chain has TRBV19 and TRBJ1-1; D ambiguous. The CDR3 loop spans 16 amino acids. Trimming pared 3 bases from V and 7 bases from J, leaving 21 bases between. Germline V gives CDR1 LNHDA, CDR2 SQIVND (reference sequence). In nucleotides, the CDR3 is TGTGCCAGTAGTATGGGGTTCTTGGAGGATGGAATTGAAGCTTTCTTT. It is translated as CASSMGFLEDGIEAFF. The full variable domain, in which reference TRBV19 and TRBJ1-1 provide the parts outside the CDR3, is DGGITQSPKYLFRKEGQNVTLSCEQNLNHDAMYWYRQDPGQGLRLIYYSQIVNDFQKGDIAEGYSVSREKKESFPLTVTSAQKNPTAFYLCASSMGFLEDGIEAFFGQGTRLTVV.

This clonotype turned up a few times. The CDR3 sequence is CSAAADFYGYTF. Here the CDR3 DNA reads TGCAGTGCTGCCGCAGATTTCTATGGCTACACCTTC. The chain has TRBV20-1 and TRBJ1-2; D gene ambiguous. CDR1 and CDR2 from the germline V gene are DFQATT and SNEGSKA (reference sequence). Trimming took 5 bases from V and 4 from J, leaving 11 bases between them. This CDR3 comprises 12 residues.

This chain joins TRBV28 and TRBJ2-6; D is undetermined. Trimming took off 10 bases at V and 4 bases at J, with 5 bases between the two ends. This CDR3 is 11 amino acids long. The germline CDR1 and CDR2 sequences are MDHEN and SYDVKM. The DNA for the CDR3 is TGTGCCACTGACGGGGCCAACGTCCTGACTTTC. Amino acid sequence: CATDGANVLTF.

The chain uses TRBV18 and TRBJ2-2; 8 bases map to TRBD1. Germline CDR1 and CDR2: KGHSH and LQKENI. The ends lost 5 bases at V and 3 bases at J; junction bases unmatched: 5. The CDR3 consists of 15 residues. The CDR3 bases are TGTGCCAGCTCAGCCGGACAGGGCTACACCGGGGAGCTGTTTTTT. It is translated as CASSAGQGYTGELFF.

The rearrangement uses TRBV7-3 and TRBJ2-1; no clear D. The germline V gene encodes CDR1 SGHTA and CDR2 FQGTGA. The CDR3 has 15 residues. V lost 2 bases and J 2 bases, leaving 10 bases between the germline ends. CDR3 in DNA: TGTGCCAGCAGCTTACTGGGTCCCCCCTACAATGAGCAGTTCTTC. Translated, it gives CASSLLGPPYNEQFF.

In its sample, this clonotype was seen a few times. The genes are TRBV5-4 and TRBJ1-1; D not certain. Trimming removed 4 bases at V and 5 bases at J, with 21 bases between. Per the germline V gene, CDR1 is SGHNT and CDR2 is YYREEE (reference sequence). This CDR3 is built from 16 residues. The CDR3 protein is CASSRLRQSSNTEAFF. DNA of the CDR3: TGTGCCAGCAGCCGTCTTCGGCAGTCTTCAAATACTGAAGCTTTCTTT.

The chain has TRBV20-1 and TRBJ2-3; 12 bases fit TRBD2. This CDR3 comprises 15 residues. Germline V gene lookup returns CDR1 DFQATT and CDR2 SNEGSKA (reference sequence). The V segment lost 3 bases and the J segment 4 bases; nucleotides outside the gene matches: 5. CDR3 sequence reads: CSASVLAGGPDTQYF. The CDR3 DNA sequence: TGCAGTGCTAGTGTACTAGCGGGAGGTCCAGATACGCAGTATTTT.

The chain is built from TRBV19 and TRBJ1-1; D gene uncertain. Germline V gene lookup returns CDR1 LNHDA and CDR2 SQIVND (reference sequence). This CDR3 spans 15 amino acids. V lost 3 bases and J lost 1, with 12 bases in between. CDR3 protein: CASSMAPITNTEAFF. DNA of the CDR3: TGTGCCAGTAGTATGGCTCCGATTACGAACACTGAAGCTTTCTTT.

The rearrangement joins TRBV5-5 to TRBJ1-6; D is ambiguous. The CDR3 has 15 amino acids. CDR1 and CDR2 from the germline V gene are SGHKS and YYEKEE (reference sequence). V gave up 0 bases and J gave up 11 bases, with 15 bases separating them. CDR3 region: CASSLDPVILTPLHF. Written as DNA, the CDR3 is TGTGCCAGCAGCTTGGACCCCGTCATTTTAACACCCCTCCACTTT.

This clonotype was observed a few times. V is TRBV19 and J is TRBJ1-1, with 7 bases fitting TRBD1. J was trimmed by 0 bases and V by 6 bases; bases with no gene match: 16. The germline V gene encodes CDR1 LNHDA and CDR2 SQIVND (reference sequence). There are 18 residues in the CDR3. The CDR3 bases are TGTGCCAGTAGCACGAACACGGCGACAGGGACCCTGAACACTGAAGCTTTCTTT. Its protein is CASSTNTATGTLNTEAFF.

The chain uses TRBV7-9 and TRBJ1-2; 8 positions agree with TRBD1. With V trimmed by 1 base and J by 6 bases, 7 bases remained unmatched. Germline V gene lookup returns CDR1 SEHNR and CDR2 FQNEAQ (reference sequence). The CDR3 covers 15 residues. CDR3 residues: CASSLVGQGENGYTF. The CDR3 region has the DNA TGTGCCAGCAGCTTAGTAGGACAGGGCGAGAATGGCTACACCTTC.

V usage is TRBV7-2 and J usage is TRBJ1-5, with D uncertain. The ends were cut back, 5 bases at V and 4 bases at J, with 9 bases in the middle. The germline gives CDR1 SGHTA, CDR2 FQGNSA. The CDR3 totals 13 residues. CDR3 region: CASSPRTNQPQHF. DNA for the CDR3: TGTGCCAGCAGCCCTCGGACTAATCAGCCCCAGCATTTT. The full variable domain, in which reference TRBV7-2 and TRBJ1-5 provide the parts outside the CDR3, is GAGVSQSPSNKVTEKGKDVELRCDPISGHTALYWYRQSLGQGLEFLIYFQGNSAPDKSGLPSDRFSAERTGGSVSTLTIQRTQQEDSAVYLCASSPRTNQPQHFGDGTRLSIL.

With respect to this clonotype: Sequence at one end of the junction differs from germline and may be a read error. The chain is built from TRBV27 and TRBJ1-2; 8 bases match TRBD1. This CDR3 has 14 residues. From germline, CDR1 is MNHEY and CDR2 SMNVEV (reference sequence). CDR3: CASSPDRDRYRYTF. The CDR3 DNA is TGTGCCAGCAGTCCGGACAGGGACCGCTATCGCTACACCTTC.

V and J are TRBV7-2 and TRBJ1-5; no clear D. The germline CDR1 and CDR2 sequences are SGHTA and FQGNSA. This CDR3 region has 14 residues. Between the trimmed V and J ends, which lost 0 bases and 6 bases, there was a span of 9 bases. Written as DNA, the CDR3 is TGTGCCAGCAGCTTAGCCGGGGTGGGTCAGCCCCAGCATTTT. This encodes CASSLAGVGQPQHF.